The 17 T cell receptor beta chains reported below all come from one sample, sequenced in a study of regulatory T cells in long-lasting Graves disease. Construction of the TCR beta libraries employed iRepertoire HTBI primers in conjunction with Arm-PCR of CDR3 regions. TCRdb redid the calling of the multiplex PCR reads with MiXCR, one entry per CDR3 protein. The table includes some 460,000 distinct CDR3 sequences, 15% to 20% detected once. Time point in this sample: newly diagnosed GD, antithyroid drugs for less than 3 months. PBMC RNA was the source of the TCR library. Another study also made use of these data, one on T cells in Graves' hyperthyroidism and ophthalmopathy.

The specimen was peripheral blood mononuclear cells (PBMCs), collected at new diagnosis, from a patient treated with antithyroid drugs. The receptors here all came from a man between 35 and 55 years old with Graves disease.

Many counts were recorded for this clonotype. The rearrangement joins TRBV20-1 to TRBJ2-7, with 9 nucleotides matching TRBD2. This CDR3 region has 13 residues. J lost 4 bases, V lost 7 bases, and 8 bases had no gene match. CDR1 DFQATT and CDR2 SNEGSKA come from the germline V gene (reference sequence). The CDR3 DNA sequence: TGCAGTGGGGGACAGAGCGGGAGGTACGAGCAGTACTTC. Encoded protein: CSGGQSGRYEQYF.

This clonotype was seen ten or more times. The gene calls are TRBV20-1 and TRBJ1-6, with unresolved D. The CDR3 length is 15 residues. Germline CDR1 and CDR2: DFQATT and SNEGSKA (reference sequence). Trimming shortened V by 2 bases and J by 6 bases, and 14 bases separated the two germline ends. CDR3 nucleotides: TGCAGTGCTAGACCAGAACCTACGGGTAATTCACCCCTCCACTTT. Translation gives CSARPEPTGNSPLHF.

This clonotype was detected ten times or more. V and J are TRBV11-3 and TRBJ2-1; 10 nucleotides align to TRBD2. The CDR3 is 17 residues long. The J segment lost 7 bases and the V segment lost 1 base, leaving 10 bases of the junction unmatched. Germline CDR1 SGHNT, CDR2 YENEEA. CDR3 nucleotide sequence: TGTGCCAGCAGCTTAGTTGTCCCTAGCGGGAGTGGTAATGAGCAGTTCTTC. This translates into CASSLVVPSGSGNEQFF.

A word on this clonotype: A much bigger clone sits one base away, suggesting this may be a read error. As the CDR3 is not closed by the conserved phenylalanine or tryptophan, this likely results from a read error. The genes are TRBV20-1 and TRBJ2-7; D might be TRBD2 (5 bases). The CDR3 extends over 15 amino acids. V lost 0 bases, J lost 1 base, and 13 bases lay in between. CDR1 is DFQATT and CDR2 is SNEGSKA in the germline V gene (reference sequence). The CDR3 loop is CSARDHEGNSYEQYL. The DNA of the CDR3 is TGCAGTGCTAGAGATCACGAGGGTAATTCCTACGAGCAGTACCTC.

This clonotype was detected only a few times. A much larger clonotype is one base distant, so this may be a read error. This chain links TRBV5-5 with TRBJ1-2, with 9 bases lining up with TRBD1. V lost 6 bases to trimming and J lost 4 bases; unmatched junction nucleotides: 4. The CDR3 runs 13 residues. Germline CDR1 is SGHKS and CDR2 is YYEKEE (reference sequence). The CDR3 region is CASTPDRGYGYTF. DNA for the CDR3: TGTGCCAGCACCCCGGACAGGGGCTATGGCTACACCTTC.

There are many counts of this clonotype. This sequence joins TRBV7-8 and TRBJ2-1, with TRBD2 identical over 8 bases. The trim removed 4 bases at V and 3 bases at J, leaving 11 bases unmatched. The CDR3 is 17 residues long. Per germline, CDR1 SGHVS and CDR2 FQNEAQ. The chain's CDR3 is CASSSPHSGTSYNEQFF. In DNA form, the CDR3 reads TGTGCCAGCAGCTCCCCCCATAGCGGGACAAGCTACAATGAGCAGTTCTTC.

The chain uses TRBV10-3 and TRBJ1-2; TRBD1 matches 10 bases. The CDR3 covers 15 residues. Germline-derived CDR1 and CDR2 are ENHRY and SYGVKD. V lost 6 bases, J lost 3 bases, and 7 bases stayed unmatched. This CDR3 is CAIRSDRGQDYGYTF. For the CDR3, the DNA is TGTGCCATCAGGAGCGACAGGGGGCAGGACTATGGCTACACCTTC.

Remarks on this clonotype: This could be a read error, since a much larger clone is one nucleotide away. This sequence joins TRBV6-2 or TRBV6-3 and TRBJ1-1; the D is unclear. The CDR3 contains 14 residues. V shed 5 bases and J shed 3 bases, with 13 bases lying between them. Germline CDR1 MNHEY, CDR2 SVGEGT. This CDR3 is CASSEWWTDTEAFF. CDR3 DNA sequence: TGTGCCAGCAGTGAATGGTGGACGGACACTGAAGCTTTCTTT.

The rearrangement uses TRBV2 and TRBJ1-5; D gene uncertain. Germline V CDR1 and CDR2: SNHLY, FYNNEI. This CDR3 region has 12 residues. V was clipped by 3 bases and J by 7 bases, with 7 bases between them. The CDR3 bases are TGTGCCAGCAGTGATCCCGGCCAGCCCCAGCATTTT. It encodes CASSDPGQPQHF.

This clonotype was observed at least ten times. The chain combines TRBV3-1 with TRBJ2-1, with a tentative D call TRBD2 (5 bases). Germline values: CDR1 LGHDT, CDR2 YNNKEL (reference sequence). The CDR3 contains 13 residues. V lost 3 bases to trimming and J lost 8 bases, with 11 bases between them. CDR3 sequence (DNA): TGTGCCAGCAGCCATCACTCAGCGGATGAGCAGTTCTTC. Its protein is CASSHHSADEQFF.

The gene calls are TRBV7-3 and TRBJ2-1; D tentatively reads TRBD1 or TRBD2 (5 bases each). In germline, CDR1 is SGHTA, CDR2 FQGTGA. Trimming removed 4 bases from V and 6 bases from J, with 19 bases in between. The CDR3 runs to 16 residues. The CDR3 loop reads CASSSQPGRILNEQFF. The CDR3 bases are TGTGCCAGCAGCTCCCAACCGGGACGCATCCTCAATGAGCAGTTCTTC.

This clonotype appeared a few times. CDR3 residues: CASTPRRLAGDSGANVLTF. The DNA for the CDR3 is TGTGCCAGCACCCCCCGTCGGCTAGCGGGAGACTCTGGGGCCAACGTCCTGACTTTC. V usage is TRBV27 and J usage is TRBJ2-6, with 10 bases identical to TRBD2. The CDR3 loop spans 19 amino acids. The germline CDR1 and CDR2 sequences are MNHEY and SMNVEV (reference sequence). After removal of 7 bases from V and 0 bases from J, the junction contained 12 bases not matched to a gene.

The chain links TRBV6-1 to TRBJ1-5; D is unresolved. CDR3 length: 13 amino acids. V was cut by 7 bases and J by 0 bases, with 7 bases left in between. The germline V gene encodes CDR1 MNHNS and CDR2 SASEGT. The CDR3 loop reads CASIAHSNQPQHF. For the CDR3, the DNA is TGTGCCAGCATAGCCCATAGCAATCAGCCCCAGCATTTT.

This clonotype was recorded at least ten times. The genes are TRBV20-1 and TRBJ2-7; D gene unclear. From germline, CDR1 is DFQATT and CDR2 SNEGSKA (reference sequence). This CDR3 region has 14 residues. The V and J ends lost 1 base and 0 bases respectively, with 10 bases between them. CDR3 in amino acids: CSARVGSSSYEQYF. In DNA form, the CDR3 reads TGCAGTGCTAGAGTTGGCTCAAGCTCCTACGAGCAGTACTTC.

V usage is TRBV12-3 or TRBV12-4 and J usage is TRBJ2-2, with 8 bases that match TRBD2. CDR3 length equals 17 residues. J was trimmed by 4 bases and V by 7 bases; bases with no gene match: 14. This chain's CDR3 is CASTPFGSGISTGELFF. CDR3 bases: TGTGCCAGCACTCCTTTTGGTAGCGGGATAAGCACCGGGGAGCTGTTTTTT.

The chain couples TRBV3-1 to TRBJ1-6, with D unclear. V was cut by 0 bases and J by 9 bases, with 3 bases left in between. There are 12 residues in the CDR3. Looked up from germline, CDR1 is LGHDT and CDR2 is YNNKEL (reference sequence). The CDR3, as DNA: TGTGCCAGCAGCCAAGATGTTTCACCCCTCCACTTT. It specifies CASSQDVSPLHF.

This clonotype has ten or more counts. The chain has TRBV12-3 or TRBV12-4 and TRBJ2-7, with 7 bases lining up with TRBD1. The CDR3 runs to 14 residues. Trimming took 7 bases from V and 3 from J; bases not matched to a gene: 9. The CDR3 loop reads CASKSPGQFYEQYF. The CDR3 DNA reads as TGTGCCAGCAAGTCCCCGGGACAGTTCTACGAGCAGTACTTC.